Following are 30 T cell receptor beta chains from one sample sequenced in a study of blood T cell repertoires in COVID-19. Data came from immunoSEQ multiplex PCR; TCRdb stores just in-frame clones and leaves some out. Of about 310,000 clones detected, 87% appear once; the ten largest clones hold 1%. The specimen was peripheral blood. These TCRs come from a man in his fifties or sixties with active or convalescent COVID-19.

The chain combines TRBV30 with TRBJ1-1, with TRBD1 matching 9 bases. This CDR3 has 14 residues. With V trimmed by 5 bases and J by 4 bases, 8 bases remained unmatched. Germline V gene sequence: CDR1 GTSNPN, CDR2 SVGIG (reference sequence). The CDR3 spells CAWGGTGLGTEAFF. The CDR3 DNA reads as TGTGCCTGGGGTGGGACAGGGCTGGGCACTGAAGCTTTCTTT.

V is TRBV7-3 and J is TRBJ2-1; D not resolved. The V and J ends lost 5 bases and 7 bases respectively, with 12 bases between them. Germline CDR1 SGHTA, CDR2 FQGTGA. The CDR3 spans 13 residues. CDR3 in DNA: TGTGCCAGCAGCCCCCAAGCGAGAAATGAGCAGTTCTTC. Its protein is CASSPQARNEQFF.

To note about this clone: Other nucleotide sequences in the sample specify the same CDR3. The chain links TRBV28 to TRBJ1-1; D not resolved. The V gene lost 6 bases and the J gene lost 1 base, with 12 bases spanning the gap. This CDR3 has 14 amino acids. Looked up from germline, CDR1 is MDHEN and CDR2 is SYDVKM. This CDR3 is CASSPAAGNTEAFF. CDR3 in DNA: TGTGCCAGCAGCCCCGCCGCAGGGAACACTGAAGCTTTCTTT. Combining the CDR3 with reference TRBV28 and TRBJ1-1 gives the whole variable domain DVKVTQSSRYLVKRTGEKVFLECVQDMDHENMFWYRQDPGLGLRLIYFSYDVKMKEKGDIPEGYSVSREKKERFSLILESASTNQTSMYLCASSPAAGNTEAFFGQGTRLTVV.

V and J are TRBV7-3 and TRBJ2-3, with D tentatively TRBD2 (6 bases). Deletions cut 5 bases from V and 1 base from J, with 16 bases between. Germline V gives CDR1 SGHTA, CDR2 FQGTGA. This CDR3 has 16 residues. The CDR3 bases are TGTGCCAGCAGCATCCGCGGGAACCAGGGCACAGATACGCAGTATTTT. This codes for CASSIRGNQGTDTQYF.

The rearrangement uses TRBV3-1 (or the pseudogene TRBV3-2) and TRBJ2-1, with D possibly being TRBD2 (6 bases). CDR1 LGHDT and CDR2 YNNKEL come from the germline V gene (reference sequence). The V and J ends lost 1 base and 2 bases respectively, with 9 bases between them. The length of the CDR3 is 15 residues. The chain's CDR3 is CASSQVGGAYNEQFF. The CDR3 coding sequence is TGTGCCAGCAGCCAAGTTGGCGGGGCCTACAATGAGCAGTTCTTC.

V usage is TRBV19 and J usage is TRBJ1-5, with TRBD1 as a possible D gene (5 bases). Germline V gene data show CDR1 as LNHDA and CDR2 as SQIVND (reference sequence). Trimming took off 1 base at V and 5 bases at J, with 24 bases between the two ends. The CDR3 loop spans 19 amino acids. CDR3 nucleotide sequence: TGTGCCAGTAGTATAGCTAGGGGCGGTAGTTCTGAGGCACATCAGCCCCAGCATTTT. Protein sequence: CASSIARGGSSEAHQPQHF.

This chain connects TRBV28 to TRBJ1-1; possible D gene TRBD1, 5 bases. This CDR3 spans 16 amino acids. Trimming took 5 bases from V and 3 from J, leaving 19 bases between them. Germline values: CDR1 MDHEN, CDR2 SYDVKM. Here the CDR3 DNA reads TGTGCCAGCAGTATCGTTCAGGGAGGTCAGTACACTGAAGCTTTCTTT. Protein: CASSIVQGGQYTEAFF.

J is TRBJ1-4 and V is TRBV6-5; perhaps TRBD1 as D (6 bases). V was cut by 0 bases and J by 6 bases, with 11 bases left in between. This CDR3 comprises 15 residues. The germline V gene has CDR1 MNHEY and CDR2 SVGAGI. The CDR3 loop is CASSYSYRADEKLFF. The CDR3 bases are TGTGCCAGCAGTTACTCGTACAGGGCGGATGAAAAACTGTTTTTT.

This chain joins TRBV2 and TRBJ1-2, with no clear D. Trimming stripped 5 bases from V and 8 bases from J, with 12 bases between. The CDR3 totals 12 residues. From germline, CDR1 is SNHLY and CDR2 FYNNEI. CDR3 bases: TGTGCCAGCAGTATGAGGGTGAGAGGCTACACCTTC. Translated: CASSMRVRGYTF.

The rearrangement uses TRBV28 and TRBJ2-5; 9 nucleotides match TRBD2. The J segment lost 3 bases and the V segment lost 5 bases, leaving 4 bases of the junction unmatched. The CDR3 length is 14 residues. Germline V gives CDR1 MDHEN, CDR2 SYDVKM. In nucleotides, the CDR3 is TGTGCCAGCAGTCCCGCTAGCGGGGAAGAGACCCAGTACTTC. Protein: CASSPASGEETQYF.

The V call is TRBV2, the J call TRBJ2-4; TRBD2 matches at 7 bases. This CDR3 region has 15 residues. Trimming took 5 bases from V and 8 from J; bases not matched to a gene: 12. Per germline, CDR1 SNHLY and CDR2 FYNNEI. CDR3 in DNA: TGTGCCAGCAGTCCGAGCGGGGAGGGGCGAGACATTCAGTACTTC. Its protein is CASSPSGEGRDIQYF.

This chain uses TRBV5-4 with TRBJ1-4; TRBD1 agrees at 8 bases. Germline V lookup: CDR1 SGHNT, CDR2 YYREEE (reference sequence). Trimming took 4 bases from V and 4 from J; bases not matched to a gene: 3. The CDR3 has 14 amino acids. CDR3 sequence (DNA): TGTGCCAGCAGCCCCGGACAGGGTAATGAAAAACTGTTTTTT. Protein: CASSPGQGNEKLFF. Supplemented by reference TRBV5-4 and TRBJ1-4, the full variable domain reads ETGVTQSPTHLIKTRGQQVTLRCSSQSGHNTVSWYQQALGQGPQFIFQYYREEENGRGNFPPRFSGLQFPNYSSELNVNALELDDSALYLCASSPGQGNEKLFFGSGTQLSVL.

V is TRBV7-9 and J is TRBJ1-1; possible D gene TRBD1, 5 bases. Germline V CDR1 and CDR2: SEHNR, FQNEAQ (reference sequence). The CDR3 is 15 residues long. Deletions cut 5 bases from V and 5 bases from J, with 18 bases between. The CDR3 region has the DNA TGTGCCAGCAGCAGCCTGTGGGGGGAAAGGACTGAAGCTTTCTTT. This sequence encodes CASSSLWGERTEAFF.

The J gene is TRBJ1-4, the V gene TRBV4-1; no clear D gene. This CDR3 contains 14 residues. V was shortened by 5 bases and J by 10 bases, with 17 bases between the two germline ends. The germline CDR1 and CDR2 sequences are MGHRA and YSYEKL. This CDR3 reads CASSLQDTQTKLFF. DNA of the CDR3: TGCGCCAGCAGCTTGCAGGATACACAAACAAAACTGTTTTTT.

The chain links TRBV19 to TRBJ1-2; 7 bases map to TRBD1. The CDR3 loop spans 13 amino acids. V shed 7 bases and J 7 bases; nucleotides not matched to a gene: 9. The germline CDR1 and CDR2 sequences are LNHDA and SQIVND (reference sequence). The CDR3 bases are TGTGCCAGTATGGACAGGCGGCGGGGTGGCTACACCTTC. Its translation is CASMDRRRGGYTF.

As concerns this clone: Germline is not matched at one junction end, which may reflect a read error. CDR3 loop: CASSVQTSGLYPTF. CDR3 bases: TGCGCCAGCAGCGTGCAGACTAGCGGGCTCTACCCCACATTT. This chain joins TRBV5-1 and TRBJ2-3, with 10 bases aligning to TRBD2. Germline V gene lookup returns CDR1 SGHRS and CDR2 YFSETQ. CDR3 size: 14 residues.

The chain recombines TRBV6-6 with TRBJ2-7, with 15 bases lining up with TRBD2. The CDR3 has 15 amino acids. V gave up 5 bases and J gave up 4 bases; unmatched junction bases: 3. Germline CDR1 MNHNY, CDR2 SVGAGI (reference sequence). The CDR3 spells CASSGTSGGPYEQYF. The CDR3 nucleotides are TGTGCCAGCAGTGGGACTAGCGGGGGGCCTTACGAGCAGTACTTC.

This chain links TRBV7-9 with TRBJ2-7; TRBD1 matches at 8 bases. V dropped 4 bases and J dropped 3; count of bases not matched to a gene: 8. This CDR3 is 15 amino acids long. Per the germline V gene, CDR1 is SEHNR and CDR2 is FQNEAQ (reference sequence). The CDR3: CASSSTGVIGYEQYF. The CDR3 DNA is TGTGCCAGCAGCTCGACAGGGGTAATCGGCTACGAGCAGTACTTC.

The V gene is TRBV7-8, the J gene TRBJ2-7; TRBD1 is a possible D gene (6 bases). The ends were cut back, 4 bases at V and 1 base at J, with 11 bases in the middle. Germline lookup yields CDR1 SGHVS and CDR2 FQNEAQ. The CDR3 has 14 amino acids. CDR3 bases: TGTGCCAGCAGCTCACTACAGGGATCCTACGAGCAGTACTTC. Translating gives CASSSLQGSYEQYF.

The V and J genes are TRBV11-2 and TRBJ1-5; D is possibly TRBD1 (6 bases). CDR1 and CDR2 (germline): SGHAT, FQNNGV. The length of the CDR3 is 16 residues. V lost 0 bases to trimming and J lost 5 bases, with 14 bases between them. Written as DNA, the CDR3 is TGTGCCAGCAGCTTAGACACCAGGGGAGGGGATCAGCCCCAGCATTTT. Its translation is CASSLDTRGGDQPQHF.

The CDR3 region is CASSLTQNTEAFF. Written as DNA, the CDR3 is TGTGCCAGCAGCTTAACACAGAACACTGAAGCTTTCTTT. The chain joins TRBV7-3 to TRBJ1-1; D remains ambiguous. Germline CDR1 and CDR2: SGHTA and FQGTGA. Trimming took 0 bases from V and 1 from J, leaving 3 bases between them. The CDR3 loop spans 13 amino acids.

This clone has only one observation. The genes are TRBV6-2 or TRBV6-3 and TRBJ2-2; D may be TRBD2 (6 bases). Trimming pared 0 bases from V and 1 base from J, leaving 15 bases between. This CDR3 region has 18 residues. The germline CDR1 and CDR2 sequences are MNHEY and SVGEGT. The CDR3 loop reads CASSYSRGVLRNTGELFF. The CDR3, as DNA: TGTGCCAGCAGTTACTCGCGCGGGGTCCTCAGGAACACCGGGGAGCTGTTTTTT.

V usage is TRBV20-1 and J usage is TRBJ2-1; D may be TRBD2 (5 bases). The CDR3 has 13 amino acids. Germline V gene data show CDR1 as DFQATT and CDR2 as SNEGSKA (reference sequence). The V end was cut by 6 bases, the J end by 7 bases, with 16 bases between. The CDR3 DNA sequence: TGCAGTGCAAGTGATCGGGGTCTGAATGAGCAGTTCTTC. Its translation is CSASDRGLNEQFF.

The rearrangement joins TRBV3-1 (or the pseudogene TRBV3-2) to TRBJ2-7, with D uncertain. CDR3 length: 14 amino acids. CDR1 LGHDT and CDR2 YNNKEL come from the germline V gene (reference sequence). With 0 bases removed from V and 9 bases from J, the gap between germline ends came to 15 bases. CDR3 sequence reads: CASSQDIAAHTQYF. The CDR3 DNA reads TGTGCCAGCAGCCAAGATATCGCGGCACACACGCAGTACTTC.

This chain uses TRBV2 with TRBJ1-4; the D is unclear. CDR3 length equals 13 residues. Per germline, CDR1 SNHLY and CDR2 FYNNEI. The ends were cut back, 6 bases at V and 7 bases at J, with 12 bases in the middle. In DNA, the CDR3 is TGTGCCAGCAGAGTTCGAGCGGGTGAAAAACTGTTTTTT. Encoded protein: CASRVRAGEKLFF. Full variable domain (missing parts from reference TRBV2 and TRBJ1-4): EPEVTQTPSHQVTQMGQEVILRCVPISNHLYFYWYRQILGQKVEFLVSFYNNEISEKSEIFDDQFSVERPDGSNFTLKIRSTKLEDSAMYFCASRVRAGEKLFFGSGTQLSVL.

V gene TRBV10-3 combines with J gene TRBJ1-2, with D possibly being TRBD1 (6 bases). Deletions cut 5 bases from V and 6 bases from J, with 16 bases between. CDR1 ENHRY and CDR2 SYGVKD come from the germline V gene. CDR3 length equals 14 residues. CDR3 nucleotides: TGTGCCATCAGTATAGAACAGGGTCGCGATGGCTACACCTTC. Translation: CAISIEQGRDGYTF.

The chain couples TRBV6-1 to TRBJ1-4; maybe TRBD1 (5 bases). Germline CDR1 and CDR2: MNHNS and SASEGT. This CDR3 is built from 15 residues. Trimming pared 2 bases from V and 7 bases from J, leaving 14 bases between. The CDR3 nucleotides read TGTGCCAGCAGTGAACGGCCGCGGGGGGTTGAAAAACTGTTTTTT. This codes for CASSERPRGVEKLFF.

This clone was detected only a few times. J is TRBJ1-2 and V is TRBV4-3; the D gene is possibly TRBD1 (6 bases). Trimming left V 0 bases short and J 6 bases short, with 20 bases between. Germline CDR1 reads LGHNA; CDR2 reads YSLEER. The length of the CDR3 is 17 residues. The CDR3 DNA is TGCGCCAGCAGCCAAGATAAGGCCGTACAGGGAGTTAATGGCTACACCTTC. Amino acids: CASSQDKAVQGVNGYTF.

The rearrangement links TRBV9 to TRBJ1-5, with 7 bases matching TRBD1. V shed 3 bases and J 0 bases; nucleotides not matched to a gene: 3. The CDR3 is made up of 15 amino acids. Germline V gives CDR1 SGDLS, CDR2 YYNGEE. The CDR3 bases are TGTGCCAGCAGCGCCGACAGGGTTAGCAATCAGCCCCAGCATTTT. Translation gives CASSADRVSNQPQHF.

This chain links TRBV3-1 (or the pseudogene TRBV3-2) with TRBJ1-4; D is perhaps TRBD1 (6 bases). V was shortened by 3 bases and J by 6 bases, with 20 bases between the two germline ends. Germline V gene data show CDR1 as LGHDT and CDR2 as YNNKEL (reference sequence). The CDR3 sequence is 17 residues long. This chain's CDR3 is CASSHLGGSGRDEKLFF. CDR3 nucleotide sequence: TGTGCCAGCAGCCACCTAGGGGGATCGGGGAGAGATGAAAAACTGTTTTTT.